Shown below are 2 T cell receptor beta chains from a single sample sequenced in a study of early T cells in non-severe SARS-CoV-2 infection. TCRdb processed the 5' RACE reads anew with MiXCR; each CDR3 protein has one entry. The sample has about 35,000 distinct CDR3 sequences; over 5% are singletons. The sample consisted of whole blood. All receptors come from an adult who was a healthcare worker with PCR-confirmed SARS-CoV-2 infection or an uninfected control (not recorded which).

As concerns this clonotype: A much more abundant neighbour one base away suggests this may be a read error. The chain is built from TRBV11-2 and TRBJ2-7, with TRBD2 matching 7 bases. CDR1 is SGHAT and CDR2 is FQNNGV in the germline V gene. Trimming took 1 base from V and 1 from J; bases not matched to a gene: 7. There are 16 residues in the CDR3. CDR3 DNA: TGTGCCAGCAGCTTAGTTGCGGGAGTGGGTTCCTACGAGCAGTACTTC. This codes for CASSLVAGVGSYEQYF.

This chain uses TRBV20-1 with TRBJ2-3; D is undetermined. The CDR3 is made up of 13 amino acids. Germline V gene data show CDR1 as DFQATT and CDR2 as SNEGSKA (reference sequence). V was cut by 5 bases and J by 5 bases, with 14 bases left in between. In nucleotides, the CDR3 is TGCAGTGCTGTTCCACTCGGCTTAGATACGCAGTATTTT. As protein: CSAVPLGLDTQYF.